Presented here are 8 T cell receptor beta chains from one specimen sequenced in a study of cytomegalovirus exposure and HLA in healthy donors. 13 Jbeta primers and 60 Vbeta primers were used for the PCR. The method was immunoSEQ multiplex PCR; TCRdb's version includes in-frame clones alone and lacks a portion of them. Among 100,000 to 150,000 clones listed, around 82% were seen once. The material sequenced was PBMCs. The receptors derive from a boy aged 5-17 years in good health and CMV-seronegative.

CDR3 residues: CASSQWGQDYGYTF. The CDR3 nucleotides are TGCGCCAGCAGCCAATGGGGGCAGGACTATGGCTACACCTTC. The chain uses TRBV4-3 and TRBJ1-2, with D maybe TRBD1 (6 bases). Looked up from germline, CDR1 is LGHNA and CDR2 is YSLEER. With 2 bases removed from V and 3 bases from J, the gap between germline ends came to 10 bases. The CDR3 is 14 residues long.

Worth noting for this clone: An end of the junction does not agree with germline; a read error may underlie this. The same CDR3 arises from other DNA sequences in this sample as well. The genes are TRBV5-1 and TRBJ1-1; D is uncertain. This CDR3 has 13 residues. Per germline, CDR1 SGHRS and CDR2 YFSETQ. The DNA of the CDR3 is TGCGCCAGCAGTTTGGAGCTGAACACTGAAGCTTTCTTT. Amino acids: CASSLELNTEAFF.

The gene calls are TRBV7-8 and TRBJ2-1; 12 bases agree with TRBD2. This CDR3 contains 16 residues. The junction had 9 bases not matched to a gene; V was cut back by 5 bases and J by 7 bases. Germline loops: CDR1 SGHVS, CDR2 FQNEAQ. In DNA, the CDR3 is TGTGCCAGCAGCCCCCTGACTAGCGGGAGTTTGAATGAGCAGTTCTTC. Encoded protein: CASSPLTSGSLNEQFF.

CDR3 nucleotide sequence: TGTGCCACCAGCAGGGGAGCGCGCGATACGCAGTATTTT. Amino acid sequence: CATSRGARDTQYF. V and J are TRBV15 and TRBJ2-3, with D perhaps matching TRBD2 (5 bases). Germline lookup yields CDR1 LNHNV and CDR2 YYDKDF (reference sequence). The CDR3 runs to 13 residues. V was pared by 3 bases and J by 6 bases, with 10 bases between.

The V call is TRBV4-2, the J call TRBJ1-3; 10 bases match TRBD1. Per germline, CDR1 LGHNA and CDR2 YNFKEQ. The CDR3 sequence is 16 residues long. Germline trimming cut 5 bases from V and 3 bases from J; bases unmatched to any gene: 7. The CDR3 loop is CASSEGTGVYGNTIYF. Here the CDR3 DNA reads TGTGCCAGCAGCGAGGGGACAGGGGTTTATGGAAACACCATATATTTT.

The chain has TRBV19 and TRBJ2-3; 10 bases match TRBD1. Trimming at V came to 5 bases and at J to 5 bases, leaving 7 bases not matched to a gene. This CDR3 has 15 amino acids. Germline loops: CDR1 LNHDA, CDR2 SQIVND (reference sequence). The CDR3 DNA reads as TGTGCCAGTAGTGAAGACAGGGGGCAAATAGATACGCAGTATTTT. This gives the protein CASSEDRGQIDTQYF. The full variable domain, its missing parts supplied by reference TRBV19 and TRBJ2-3, is DGGITQSPKYLFRKEGQNVTLSCEQNLNHDAMYWYRQDPGQGLRLIYYSQIVNDFQKGDIAEGYSVSREKKESFPLTVTSAQKNPTAFYLCASSEDRGQIDTQYFGPGTRLTVL.

The chain is built from TRBV5-1 and TRBJ1-5; 9 nucleotides align to TRBD1. The CDR3 length is 16 residues. With 0 bases clipped from V and 0 bases from J, the junction kept 1 base outside the gene matches. Germline CDR1 and CDR2: SGHRS and YFSETQ. This CDR3 is CASSLGDRVSNQPQHF. CDR3 DNA: TGCGCCAGCAGCTTGGGGGACAGGGTTAGCAATCAGCCCCAGCATTTT.

With regard to this clone: The junction departs from germline at one end; a sequencing error may be responsible. The chain carries TRBV7-9 and TRBJ1-5, with 10 bases identical to TRBD1. The CDR3 sequence is 15 residues long. Germline lookup yields CDR1 SEHNR and CDR2 FQNEAQ (reference sequence). The CDR3 DNA sequence: TGTTCCAGCAGCCAGGACAGGGGGGATAGTCAGCCCCAGCATTTT. Translated, it gives CSSSQDRGDSQPQHF.